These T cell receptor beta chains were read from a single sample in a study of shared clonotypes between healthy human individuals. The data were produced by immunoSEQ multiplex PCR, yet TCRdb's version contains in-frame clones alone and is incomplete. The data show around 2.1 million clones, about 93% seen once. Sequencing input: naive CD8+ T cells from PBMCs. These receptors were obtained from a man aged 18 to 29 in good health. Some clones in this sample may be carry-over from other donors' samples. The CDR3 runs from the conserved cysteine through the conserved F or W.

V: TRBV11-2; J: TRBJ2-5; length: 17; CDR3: CASSNSPAGGEEETQYF
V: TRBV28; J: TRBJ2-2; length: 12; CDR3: CASWSGTGELFF
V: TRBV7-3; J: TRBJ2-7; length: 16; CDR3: CASSAGLAGGGYEQYF
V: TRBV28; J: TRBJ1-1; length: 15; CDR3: CAAAGTGVRNTEAFF
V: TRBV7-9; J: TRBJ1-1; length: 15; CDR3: CASSKNRGADTEAFF
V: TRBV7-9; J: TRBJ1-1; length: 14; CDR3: CASSETGGNTEAFF
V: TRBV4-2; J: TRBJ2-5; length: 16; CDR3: CASSQEGTRGQETQYF
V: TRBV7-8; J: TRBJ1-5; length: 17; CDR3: CASSLAPGTRWNQPQHF
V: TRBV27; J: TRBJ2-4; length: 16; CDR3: CASSLIAGVAKNIQYF
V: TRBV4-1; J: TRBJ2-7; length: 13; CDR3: CASSQFGPYEQYF
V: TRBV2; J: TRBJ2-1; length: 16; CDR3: CASSGGPNRGNNEQFF
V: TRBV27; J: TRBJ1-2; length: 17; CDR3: CASSLSSLATYDYGYTF
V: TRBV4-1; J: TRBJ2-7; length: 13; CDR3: CASSQGTGREQYF
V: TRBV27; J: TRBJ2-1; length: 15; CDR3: CASSLGLPHYNEQFF
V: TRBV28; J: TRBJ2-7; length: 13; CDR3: CASSSGGWYEQYF
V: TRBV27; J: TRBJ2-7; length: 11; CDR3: CASSLSFEQYF
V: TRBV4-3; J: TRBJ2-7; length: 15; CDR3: CASSQETGVAYEQYF
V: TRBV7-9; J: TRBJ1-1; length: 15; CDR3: CASSETGEGGTEAFF
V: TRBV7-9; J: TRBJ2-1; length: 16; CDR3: CASSSPRPPTLNEQFF
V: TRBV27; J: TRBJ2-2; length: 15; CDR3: CASSLDRGNTGELFF
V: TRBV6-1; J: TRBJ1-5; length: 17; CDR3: CASSVLRGQGSNQPQHF
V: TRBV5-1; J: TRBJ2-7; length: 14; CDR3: CASSLDLASYEQYF
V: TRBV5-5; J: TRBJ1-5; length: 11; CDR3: CASSPSSPQHF
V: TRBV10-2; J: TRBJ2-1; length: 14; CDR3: CASRFSKGTNEQFF
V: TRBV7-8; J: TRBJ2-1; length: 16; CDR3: CASSPRLGLSFDEQFF
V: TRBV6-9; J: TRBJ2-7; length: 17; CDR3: CASSYFGRGGTRYEQYF
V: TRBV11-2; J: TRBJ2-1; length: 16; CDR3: CASSLVTSGFYNEQFF
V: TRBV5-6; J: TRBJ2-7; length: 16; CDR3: CASSMAHSGRTHEQYF
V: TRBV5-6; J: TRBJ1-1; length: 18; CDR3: CASSLLIEGAPMNTEAFF
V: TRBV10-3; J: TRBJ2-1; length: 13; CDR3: CASGGQSYNEQFF
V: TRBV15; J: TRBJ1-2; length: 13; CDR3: CATSPAGYYGYTF
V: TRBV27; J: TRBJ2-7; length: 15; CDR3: CASSLRLANSYEQYF
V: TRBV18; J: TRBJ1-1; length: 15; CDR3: CASSPPVGRNTEAFF
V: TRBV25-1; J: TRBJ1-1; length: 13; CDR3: CASSHSLGTEAFF
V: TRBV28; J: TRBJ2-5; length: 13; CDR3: CASSLGYQETQYF
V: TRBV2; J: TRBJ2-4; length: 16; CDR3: CASSERAPLAKNIQYF
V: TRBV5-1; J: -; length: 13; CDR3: CASSLLAGDEQYF
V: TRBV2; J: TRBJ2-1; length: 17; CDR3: CASTRLAGVPKDNEQFF
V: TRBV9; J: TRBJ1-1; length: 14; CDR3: CASSVDGRNTEAFF
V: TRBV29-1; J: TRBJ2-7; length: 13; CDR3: CSVEGRSPYEQYF
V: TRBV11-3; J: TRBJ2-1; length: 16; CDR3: CASSSVAGKSHNEQFF
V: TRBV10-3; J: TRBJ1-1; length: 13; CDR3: CAISDPEFTEAFF
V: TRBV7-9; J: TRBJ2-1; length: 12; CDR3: CASSFPRNEQFF
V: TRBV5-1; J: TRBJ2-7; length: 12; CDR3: CASSLAREEQYF
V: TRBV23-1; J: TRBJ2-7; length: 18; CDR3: CASSQSRLAGGQSSEQYF
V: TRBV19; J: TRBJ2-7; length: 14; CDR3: CASSTSGSVNEQYF
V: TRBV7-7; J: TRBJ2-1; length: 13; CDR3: CASSLSSYNEQFF